This T cell receptor (beta chain) is drawn from a study of OX40 agonist ivuxolimab in advanced cancers. Study at large: Patients were 82.7% male with ages about 23 to 79, mean about 60.

Autoimmune disease history or systemic immunosuppression excluded patients. Germline CDR1 MDHEN, CDR2 SYDVKM. V lost 1 base, J lost 1 base, and 11 bases stayed unmatched. This CDR3 region has 18 residues. With respect to this clone: The antigen is not known.

Points from the study as a whole: Partial responders receiving 0.1-3.0 mg/kg showed among the lowest clonal expansion. By week 6 at 0.1 to 3.0 mg/kg, blood CD4+ and CD8+ T cells had expanded clonally.

The data were produced by immunoSEQ multiplex PCR, yet TCRdb's version contains in-frame clones alone and is incomplete. The sample lists some 7,000 clones, around 74% occurring once. The chain couples TRBV28 to TRBJ2-5; 8 positions agree with TRBD2. The sample here was CD4+ or CD8+ T cells sorted from blood, taken in a trial of the OX40 agonist ivuxolimab. This TCR was sampled from an adult with an advanced solid tumor such as melanoma, head and neck, liver or kidney cancer. DNA for the CDR3: TGTGCCAGCAGTTTATCTTCCGGGAGGGGCACGATCCAAGAGACCCAGTACTTC. As protein: CASSLSSGRGTIQETQYF.